The subject of this entry is one TCR beta chain. This receptor's antigen is unknown. No base qualities exist here, and no much larger clone lies one base off it. This sample was included in a study of OX40 agonist ivuxolimab in advanced cancers. For the wider study: Ivuxolimab, which targeted the costimulatory receptor OX40 (CD134), was an agonistic, fully human IgG2 monoclonal antibody. Intravenous ivuxolimab was administered to patients every 2 weeks at six dose levels: 0.01, 0.1, 0.3, 1.5, 3 and 10 mg/kg. Among the roughly 50 dose-escalation patients, some 19 had hepatocellular carcinoma, roughly 15 melanoma, 9 renal cell carcinoma and 9 head and neck cancer. In the dose-escalation cohort, 70% to 85% of patients were male, and the mean age was roughly 60 years with a range of roughly 20 to 79. Prior anti-PD-1, anti-PD-L1 or anti-CTLA-4 therapy was permitted, and roughly two fifths of dose-escalation patients had received checkpoint inhibitors. Partial responses were achieved by three dose-escalation patients, of whom one had hepatocellular carcinoma and two had cutaneous melanoma. Peripheral TCRbeta sequencing was intended to test whether TCR sequence diversity was altered and clonal T-cell expansion was caused by ivuxolimab. The monotherapy dose-escalation portion (N of about 50 patients) of the phase I ivuxolimab trial is reported in the paper. Overall study results and their limits: On average, CD8+ T cells showed more expanded clones than CD4+ T cells after ivuxolimab. Low levels of normalized T-cell clonal expansion were also shown by some nonresponding patients. The antigen specificity of the clonally expanded peripheral T cells was not determined. At doses from 0.1 to 3.0 mg/kg, clonal expansion was seen in both CD4+ and CD8+ blood T cells between baseline and week 6. Partial responders in the 0.1-3.0 mg/kg groups had among the lowest normalized peripheral clonal expansion, especially among CD8+ T cells.

Patients with autoimmune disease history or receiving systemic immunosuppression were excluded from the trial. In every dose cohort, peripheral blood was drawn for TCR sequencing at baseline, cycle 4 day 1, and cycle 7 day 1. The samples were drawn from a first-in-human, open-label, multicenter phase I dose-escalation trial of ivuxolimab. Adults with locally advanced or metastatic melanoma, renal cell carcinoma, hepatocellular carcinoma or head and neck squamous cell carcinoma were enrolled in the trial. CD4+ and CD8+ T cells were sorted separately from peripheral blood before TCR sequencing. Genomic DNA was isolated from the sorted cells so that the TCRbeta CDR3 region could be sequenced. The immunoSEQ Assay was used for sequencing of TCRbeta CDR3 regions. TCRdb took this table from immuneACCESS and kept in-frame rearrangements with V and J called. Such tables lack part of the clones; where checked against another copy, unresolved V genes explain under half of the gap, and the rest is unexplained. Here the sample has about 50,000 clones; around 80% occur a single time. Together, the top ten hold around 7% of the sample.

This sequence originates from an adult with an advanced solid tumor such as melanoma, head and neck, liver or kidney cancer. This sample comprised CD4+ or CD8+ T cells sorted from blood, obtained in a trial of the OX40 agonist ivuxolimab.

The DNA sequence is TGTGCCAGCAGCTTAGGGCCTGATTCACCCCTCCACTTT. The translation is CASSLGPDSPLHF. Recombination joined TRBV7-8 with TRBJ1-6; a confident D gene designation cannot be given. V loses 1 base, J loses 8 bases, and the germline ends lie 6 bases apart. The germline V gene gives CDR1 as SGHVS and CDR2 as FQNEAQ. The CDR3 measures 13 amino acids from cysteine to phenylalanine. The entry retains the CDR3 DNA only, 39 bases that are in frame from base 1.